The 27 T cell receptor beta chains below all came from one sample that was sequenced in a study of regulatory T cells in long-lasting Graves disease. Assembly of TCR beta libraries relied on iRepertoire HTBI primers together with Arm-PCR of CDR3 regions. TCRdb re-called the multiplex PCR reads with MiXCR, one entry per CDR3 protein. The sample holds roughly 420,000 distinct CDR3 sequences; about 14% are singletons and the top ten take over 20%. Stated time point: newly diagnosed GD, antithyroid drugs for less than 3 months. Extracted PBMC RNA gave rise to the TCR library. The material was peripheral blood mononuclear cells (PBMCs), obtained at new diagnosis, from a patient treated with antithyroid drugs. These receptors all stem from a female donor with Graves disease.

This clonotype has just a few counts. V is TRBV20-1 and J is TRBJ2-7; D is uncertain. The CDR3 totals 11 residues. From germline, CDR1 is DFQATT and CDR2 SNEGSKA (reference sequence). The V gene lost 8 bases and the J gene lost 2 bases, with 10 bases spanning the gap. The CDR3 sequence is CSPDPAYEQYF. Here the CDR3 DNA reads TGCAGTCCGGACCCTGCCTACGAGCAGTACTTC.

This clonotype occurred many times. The CDR3 here is CASSLGRTYYEQYF. The CDR3 DNA reads TGTGCCAGCAGCCTGGGGCGGACCTACTACGAGCAGTACTTC. This rearrangement joins TRBV7-2 to TRBJ2-7; TRBD1 might be the D (5 bases). There are 14 residues in the CDR3. The ends were cut back, 5 bases at V and 3 bases at J, with 14 bases in the middle. Germline V gives CDR1 SGHTA, CDR2 FQGNSA.

The sample holds many counts of this clonotype. The chain uses TRBV11-2 and TRBJ1-2, with a tentative D call TRBD1 (5 bases). This CDR3 contains 14 residues. Germline V gene sequence: CDR1 SGHAT, CDR2 FQNNGV. V gave up 5 bases and J gave up 8 bases, with 18 bases separating them. The CDR3 is CASSRSPGQRGYTF. CDR3 nucleotides: TGTGCCAGCAGCCGGTCTCCAGGGCAGCGCGGCTACACCTTC.

This clonotype showed up many times. The CDR3 DNA is TGTGCCAGCACCTACACGGACGTCGATGAAAAACTGTTTTTT. It yields the protein CASTYTDVDEKLFF. The V call is TRBV2, the J call TRBJ1-4; D gene unclear. V lost 7 bases and J lost 6, with 15 bases in between. The germline gives CDR1 SNHLY, CDR2 FYNNEI. This CDR3 is built from 14 residues.

This clonotype was seen a handful of times. The CDR3 DNA follows: TGTGCCAGCAGCACGGGACAGGGGACTAACTATGGCTACACCTTC. Amino acid sequence: CASSTGQGTNYGYTF. The V call is TRBV7-8, the J call TRBJ1-2; 10 nucleotides align to TRBD1. The CDR3 contains 15 residues. Germline CDR1 reads SGHVS; CDR2 reads FQNEAQ. V lost 5 bases to trimming and J lost 0 bases; unmatched junction nucleotides: 3.

Comment on this clonotype: This may be a read error, as it is one base from a much larger clone. The gene calls are TRBV7-2 and TRBJ2-3; TRBD1 or TRBD2 may be the D gene (5 bases each). The CDR3 consists of 13 residues. Germline V gene data show CDR1 as SGHTA and CDR2 as FQGNSA. Trimming took 5 bases from V and 4 from J, leaving 10 bases between them. DNA for the CDR3: TGTGCCAGCAGCCTGGGACCTTCAGATACGCAGTATTTT. It specifies CASSLGPSDTQYF.

This clonotype appeared many times. The V gene is TRBV2, the J gene TRBJ1-6; 7 bases match TRBD1. The ends lost 7 bases at V and 6 bases at J; junction bases unmatched: 9. CDR3 length equals 15 residues. Germline values: CDR1 SNHLY, CDR2 FYNNEI. CDR3 nucleotides: TGTGCCAGCATCCCCCAGACAGGGATTAATTCACCCCTCCACTTT. It codes for CASIPQTGINSPLHF.

The chain has TRBV19 and TRBJ1-4; D is perhaps TRBD1 (5 bases). The V and J ends lost 3 bases and 8 bases respectively, with 13 bases between them. Per the germline V gene, CDR1 is LNHDA and CDR2 is SQIVND (reference sequence). The CDR3 spans 14 residues. The CDR3 protein is CASSMGRRGEKLFF. DNA of the CDR3: TGTGCCAGTAGTATGGGCAGACGGGGCGAAAAACTGTTTTTT.

In the case of this clonotype: Mismatch with germline at one junction end may stem from a read error. The chain's CDR3 is CANSLGQGARGYTF. CDR3 nucleotides: TGTGCCAACAGTTTAGGGCAGGGGGCGCGCGGCTACACCTTC. The J gene is TRBJ1-2, the V gene TRBV27, with TRBD1 matching over 8 bases. Per the germline V gene, CDR1 is MNHEY and CDR2 is SMNVEV (reference sequence). The CDR3 loop spans 14 amino acids.

This clonotype was counted many times. This chain connects TRBV12-3 or TRBV12-4 to TRBJ2-2; TRBD2 might be the D (5 bases). V gave up 7 bases and J gave up 1 base, with 16 bases separating them. This CDR3 region has 16 residues. DNA for the CDR3: TGTGCCAGCATCCCCCGTCGGGGATTGAACACCGGGGAGCTGTTTTTT. Its protein product is CASIPRRGLNTGELFF.

This clonotype has just a few counts. The gene calls are TRBV9 and TRBJ2-3; D is uncertain. Germline V CDR1 and CDR2: SGDLS, YYNGEE. Trimming shortened V by 0 bases and J by 2 bases, and 7 bases separated the two germline ends. This CDR3 is built from 14 residues. CDR3 in DNA: TGTGCCAGCAGCGTAGAAAGTGTCACAGATACGCAGTATTTT. This codes for CASSVESVTDTQYF.

A few counts support this clonotype. The V gene is TRBV5-1, the J gene TRBJ2-3; possibly TRBD1 or TRBD2 for D (5 bases each). The CDR3 loop spans 14 amino acids. Germline-derived CDR1 and CDR2 are SGHRS and YFSETQ. Trimming pared 4 bases from V and 0 bases from J, leaving 9 bases between. The DNA of the CDR3 is TGCGCCAGCAGCCTCCGGGACAGCACAGATACGCAGTATTTT. It specifies CASSLRDSTDTQYF.

This clonotype was seen a handful of times. This sequence joins TRBV20-1 and TRBJ1-4; tentative D call: TRBD1 (6 bases). Germline CDR1 is DFQATT and CDR2 is SNEGSKA (reference sequence). The CDR3 spans 18 residues. V lost 1 base, J lost 8 bases, and 26 bases lay in between. The CDR3 protein is CSARAIALGEQGREKLFF. CDR3 bases: TGCAGTGCTAGAGCAATAGCGTTGGGAGAACAGGGAAGAGAAAAACTGTTTTTT.

This clonotype has just a few counts. J is TRBJ2-1 and V is TRBV10-1; maybe TRBD1 (5 bases). Per germline, CDR1 WNHNN and CDR2 SYGVQD (reference sequence). This CDR3 comprises 14 residues. V was shortened by 3 bases and J by 7 bases, with 13 bases between the two germline ends. CDR3 loop: CASSDLPGLNEQFF. CDR3 in DNA: TGCGCCAGCAGTGACCTTCCAGGGTTGAATGAGCAGTTCTTC.

The chain employs TRBV4-1 and TRBJ2-6; 7 nucleotides line up with TRBD1. Trimming took 1 base from V and 5 from J; bases not matched to a gene: 14. This CDR3 is 19 amino acids long. The germline CDR1 and CDR2 sequences are MGHRA and YSYEKL. The DNA of the CDR3 is TGCGCCAGCAGCCAAGTGGGTGACAGGGAGTTTCTCCGGGCCAACGTCCTGACTTTC. Amino acid sequence: CASSQVGDREFLRANVLTF.

This clonotype was counted at least ten times. The chain recombines TRBV7-9 with TRBJ1-1; D is uncertain. This CDR3 has 12 amino acids. Germline CDR1 and CDR2: SEHNR and FQNEAQ (reference sequence). V was cut by 6 bases and J by 4 bases, with 9 bases left in between. The CDR3 sequence: CASSGISTEAFF. The CDR3, as DNA: TGTGCCAGCAGTGGGATCAGCACTGAAGCTTTCTTT.

There are many counts of this clonotype. The genes are TRBV29-1 and TRBJ2-2; 7 bases match TRBD1. The J segment lost 3 bases and the V segment lost 6 bases, leaving 4 bases of the junction unmatched. The germline V gene has CDR1 SQVTM and CDR2 ANQGSEA. This CDR3 spans 13 amino acids. The DNA of the CDR3 is TGCAGCGTCGGGACAGATTACACCGGGGAGCTGTTTTTT. Encoded protein: CSVGTDYTGELFF.

The chain employs TRBV18 and TRBJ1-1; D might be TRBD1 (5 bases). Trimming removed 2 bases from V and 1 base from J, with 11 bases in between. Looked up from germline, CDR1 is KGHSH and CDR2 is LQKENI. This CDR3 is 15 amino acids long. The CDR3 loop is CASSPSQQANTEAFF. The DNA of the CDR3 is TGTGCCAGCTCACCAAGTCAACAGGCGAACACTGAAGCTTTCTTT.

CDR3 coding DNA: TGTGCCAGCAGAGAGAACAGGGCAAACTATGGCTACACCTTC. This sequence encodes CASRENRANYGYTF. J is TRBJ1-2 and V is TRBV12-3 or TRBV12-4; D possibly corresponds to TRBD1 (6 bases). There are 14 residues in the CDR3. V lost 6 bases, J lost 2 bases, and 13 bases lay in between.

This clonotype was seen only a few times. V usage is TRBV7-2 and J usage is TRBJ2-1, with D maybe TRBD2 (5 bases). V dropped 2 bases and J dropped 3 bases, with 23 bases sitting between them. The length of the CDR3 is 19 residues. The germline CDR1 and CDR2 sequences are SGHTA and FQGNSA. CDR3 sequence reads: CASSLKFTKRRVFYNEQFF. The CDR3 DNA reads as TGTGCCAGCAGCTTAAAGTTTACTAAACGGCGGGTTTTCTACAATGAGCAGTTCTTC.

In this sample, this clonotype turned up many times. CDR3 sequence reads: CASSLTQSTDTQYF. CDR3 DNA: TGCGCCAGCAGCTTGACACAGAGCACAGATACGCAGTATTTT. The J gene is TRBJ2-3, the V gene TRBV5-1; D is undetermined. The V end lost 1 base, the J end lost 0 bases, and 6 bases lay between the germline ends. The germline gives CDR1 SGHRS, CDR2 YFSETQ. The CDR3 is 14 residues long.

This clonotype was found once. This sequence joins TRBV7-2 and TRBJ2-2, with 11 nucleotides matching TRBD2. J lost 4 bases, V lost 5 bases, and 12 bases had no gene match. The CDR3 covers 18 residues. The germline gives CDR1 SGHTA, CDR2 FQGNSA. In DNA form, the CDR3 reads TGTGCCAGCAGCCCACGAGTAGCGGGAGGGCGTCCCACCGGGGAGCTGTTTTTT. This gives the protein CASSPRVAGGRPTGELFF.

This clonotype appeared once. The J gene is TRBJ1-1, the V gene TRBV11-2, with 8 bases aligning to TRBD1. CDR3 length: 14 amino acids. Trimming at V came to 4 bases and at J to 2 bases, leaving 3 bases not matched to a gene. Germline lookup yields CDR1 SGHAT and CDR2 FQNNGV. The chain's CDR3 is CASSSRGPNTEAFF. CDR3 DNA: TGTGCCAGCAGCTCCAGGGGGCCTAACACTGAAGCTTTCTTT.

This clonotype was counted at least ten times. CDR3: CASSPPGGSDNEQFF. The CDR3 DNA is TGTGCCAGCAGCCCCCCCGGGGGCAGCGACAATGAGCAGTTCTTC. The chain is built from TRBV28 and TRBJ2-1; tentatively, D is TRBD1 or TRBD2 (6 bases each). Germline V gene sequence: CDR1 MDHEN, CDR2 SYDVKM. The CDR3 spans 15 residues. The V gene lost 6 bases and the J gene lost 5 bases, with 17 bases spanning the gap.

In its sample, this clonotype was seen many times. This chain connects TRBV7-2 to TRBJ2-7; possibly TRBD2 for D (5 bases). Looked up from germline, CDR1 is SGHTA and CDR2 is FQGNSA. Trimming took off 3 bases at V and 0 bases at J, with 9 bases between the two ends. This CDR3 has 14 residues. DNA of the CDR3: TGTGCCAGCAGCTTCATGGGGAGCTCCTACGAGCAGTACTTC. It is translated as CASSFMGSSYEQYF.

This chain uses TRBV9 with TRBJ2-2; D may be TRBD2 (6 bases). Trimming shortened V by 1 base and J by 4 bases, and 17 bases separated the two germline ends. Germline assignment: CDR1 SGDLS and CDR2 YYNGEE. This CDR3 spans 17 amino acids. The CDR3 bases are TGTGCCAGCAGCGTATCTCGGCGGGGAGCGGGCACCGGGGAGCTGTTTTTT. It translates to CASSVSRRGAGTGELFF.

With regard to this clonotype: This could be a read error, since a much larger clone is one nucleotide away. V gene TRBV6-2 or TRBV6-3 combines with J gene TRBJ1-1; D gene ambiguous. CDR1 is MNHEY and CDR2 is SVGEGT in the germline V gene. The length of the CDR3 is 10 residues. CDR3 region: CVSRFSEAFF. The CDR3 region has the DNA TGTGTCAGCAGGTTCAGTGAAGCTTTCTTT.